This T cell receptor beta chain was retrieved from a study of PD-1 blockade in classical Hodgkin lymphoma (dated by TCRdb to 2020 to 2022). Looking at the study overall: Nivolumab dosing was 3 mg/kg intravenously every 2 weeks, continuing until either disease progression or unacceptable toxicity. The study used CyTOF and TCR beta sequencing to define a peripheral blood immune signature of response to PD-1 blockade in classical Hodgkin lymphoma. Results and caveats for the whole study, not just this receptor: The study was limited to a single clinical trial cohort, and causes of repertoire differences, possibly disease activity or prior therapy, remained undefined. CD4+ but not CD8+ TCR diversity rose significantly by C4D1 (p=0.0027 vs p=0.16), most apparent in complete responders (p=0.02). Trial patients achieving complete response had baseline diversity similar to newly diagnosed patients, whereas partial responders and progressors had significantly lower diversity. Patients starting nivolumab less than 1 year after ASCT had lower diversity and were excluded from later analyses to avoid confounding by immune reconstitution. Baseline TCR diversity was reported to be lower in newly diagnosed patients than in healthy donors and to be lower still in relapsed/refractory patients.

Including cysteine and phenylalanine, the CDR3 has 16 amino acids. The retained sequence is limited to the CDR3, 48 bases, with the frame set at the first base. Reading the label with the study, this specimen's time point is: cycle 1 day 1 (C1D1), immediately before nivolumab initiation. Every trial patient had relapsed after autologous stem cell transplantation, and cohorts A, B and C differed in prior brentuximab vedotin exposure. A total of fewer than 70 patients with relapsed/refractory classical Hodgkin lymphoma made up the trial cohort, and each patient's best overall response was complete response, partial response or progressive disease. In the multi-cohort phase II CheckMate 205 trial, trial patients received single-agent nivolumab. Best overall response was determined by an independent review committee according to the 2007 International Working Group response criteria. Trial PBMCs were obtained immediately prior to nivolumab initiation (C1D1) and on therapy at cycle 2 day 1 and cycle 4 day 1. Peripheral blood was collected in 8 mL Vacutainer Cell Preparation Tubes, from which PBMCs were isolated by centrifugation and then cryopreserved.

The Qiagen DNeasy kit was used to extract genomic DNA from unsorted PBMCs and from the negatively selected CD4+ and CD8+ fractions. TCR beta CDR3 regions were amplified by immunoSEQ multiplex PCR using primers annealing to V and J segments. A synthetic immune receptor repertoire was used to minimize amplification bias, and any remaining bias was removed computationally after sequencing. Processing in the source paper ran as follows. Repertoire diversity was quantified as the Shannon entropy index using custom Python scripts. Unsorted, CD4+ and CD8+ repertoires were analyzed separately, except in combined analyses where CD4+ and CD8+ sequences were merged in silico. Clonal expansion was defined as a frequency increase of at least 2-fold after treatment compared with C1D1, and clones undetected at baseline were assigned a pseudocount of 0.5. Singleton clones were defined as clones with 0 or 1 copy at C1D1, and non-singleton clones were defined as clones with 2 or more copies. Clones expanded in unsorted samples were assigned a CD4+, CD8+ or unknown annotation through matching of protein sequences in sorted samples from the same patient. Wilcoxon tests were applied to paired samples to test diversity changes from C1D1 to C4D1. TCRdb took over this immuneACCESS table, retaining in-frame rearrangements with V and J assigned. Such tables are incomplete; in checked studies, under half of the missing clones stem from an unresolved V gene, and the remainder is unexplained. That table is the source of V, J and clone size, and D and trimming were worked out from the DNA. This sample has 25,000 to 40,000 clones in its table, and roughly four fifths of those were observed once. The ten largest clones add up to around a third of the sample.

About this clone: Which antigen it targets is not known. One base away there is no much larger clone; base qualities are not given.

Specimen: peripheral blood mononuclear cells (PBMCs), collected at baseline. The receptor comes from a human donor with classical Hodgkin lymphoma. In this chain, TRBV21-1 is recombined with TRBJ1-6; the table's D call, TRBD1, was not checked against the DNA. TRBV21-1 has pseudogene status. The DNA sequence is TGTGCCAGCAGCACCCGGGACAGGGCGAATAATTCACCCCTCCACTTT. This codes for CASSTRDRANNSPLHF.